Detailed here is one T cell receptor (beta chain). No antigen is known for it. The sample is drawn from a study of T cell responses to AZD1222 COVID-19 vaccine. General study findings and limits: Reports indicate that nearly half of spike-specific TCRs are directed at unmutated variant regions.

Using immunoSEQ multiplex PCR, the repertoire was profiled, and TCRdb retains in-frame clones only, with some absent. The sample has 8,000 to 9,000 clones, around 87% seen once. The clonotype comes from an adult who received the AZD1222 COVID-19 vaccine. Sequenced material: peripheral blood, taken 28 days after the second AZD1222 dose.

CDR3 nucleotide sequence: TGTGCCAGCAGTTTTCAAGGGATAGGCTACACCTTC. It yields the protein CASSFQGIGYTF. This rearrangement joins TRBV28 to TRBJ1-2; D is ambiguous. CDR1 is MDHEN, CDR2 SYDVKM, per germline. CDR3 length: 12 residues. V shed 3 bases and J shed 8 bases, with 10 bases lying between them.